The 6 T cell receptor beta chains given below trace back to one sample, sequenced in a study of cytomegalovirus exposure and HLA in healthy donors. Only in-frame clones appear in the TCRdb table, and some are missing; sequencing was by immunoSEQ multiplex PCR. The sample lists tens of thousands of clones, over 85% occurring once. Sequences were obtained from PBMCs. The receptors were sampled from a man aged 18-30 years in good health and CMV-seropositive.

This sequence joins TRBV7-2 and TRBJ2-7, with D hard to call. V gave up 4 bases and J gave up 3 bases, with 10 bases separating them. The CDR3 runs 13 residues. CDR1 SGHTA and CDR2 FQGNSA come from the germline V gene. CDR3: CASSSGDRYEQYF. As DNA, the CDR3 is TGTGCCAGCAGCTCAGGTGACCGCTACGAGCAGTACTTC.

The gene calls are TRBV6-1 and TRBJ2-7; TRBD1 might be the D (6 bases). Germline CDR1 MNHNS, CDR2 SASEGT. This CDR3 is 15 amino acids long. Trimming took off 6 bases at V and 3 bases at J, with 18 bases between the two ends. Here the CDR3 DNA reads TGTGCCAGCAGGATGACCCGGACAGTCAGCTACGAGCAGTACTTC. It codes for CASRMTRTVSYEQYF.

This clone was observed once. This chain joins TRBV19 and TRBJ2-7; D ambiguous. V was pared by 3 bases and J by 0 bases, with 9 bases between. Germline-derived CDR1 and CDR2 are LNHDA and SQIVND (reference sequence). The CDR3 length is 14 residues. This CDR3 is CASSIRPSSYEQYF. The CDR3 DNA is TGTGCCAGTAGTATTCGTCCGAGCTCCTACGAGCAGTACTTC.

The V call is TRBV5-1, the J call TRBJ2-7, with D uncertain. The V gene's germline CDR1 is SGHRS and CDR2 YFSETQ. This CDR3 has 13 amino acids. Trimming took 0 bases from V and 1 from J, leaving 5 bases between them. CDR3 sequence (DNA): TGCGCCAGCAGCTTGGCCCCATCCTACGAGCAGTACTTC. Its translation is CASSLAPSYEQYF.

This clone was observed a handful of times. This sequence joins TRBV28 and TRBJ1-6; the D gene is possibly TRBD1 (5 bases). The V gene's germline CDR1 is MDHEN and CDR2 SYDVKM. This CDR3 has 14 residues. V lost 6 bases to trimming and J lost 6 bases, with 12 bases between them. Written as DNA, the CDR3 is TGTGCCAGCAGCGTGGGGAGGGGTAATTCACCCCTCCACTTT. Protein: CASSVGRGNSPLHF.

The gene calls are TRBV18 and TRBJ2-4, with 10 bases lining up with TRBD2. The junction had 15 bases not matched to a gene; V was cut back by 3 bases and J by 7 bases. From germline, CDR1 is KGHSH and CDR2 LQKENI. The CDR3 length is 18 residues. The chain's CDR3 is CASSPSKAGGPFSNIQYF. The CDR3 bases are TGTGCCAGCTCACCCTCAAAAGCGGGGGGGCCTTTTTCGAACATTCAGTACTTC.